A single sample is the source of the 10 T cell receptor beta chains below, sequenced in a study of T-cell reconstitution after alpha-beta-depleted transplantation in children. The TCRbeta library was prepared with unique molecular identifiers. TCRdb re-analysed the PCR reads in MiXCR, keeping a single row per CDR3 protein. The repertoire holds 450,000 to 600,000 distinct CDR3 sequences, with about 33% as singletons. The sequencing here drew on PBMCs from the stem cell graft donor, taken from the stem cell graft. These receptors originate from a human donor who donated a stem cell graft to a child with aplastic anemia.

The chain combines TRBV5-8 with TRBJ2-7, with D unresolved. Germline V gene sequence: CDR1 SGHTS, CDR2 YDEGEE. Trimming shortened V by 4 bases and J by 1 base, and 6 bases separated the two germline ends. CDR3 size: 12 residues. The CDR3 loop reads CASSPLSYEQYV. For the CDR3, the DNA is TGTGCCAGCAGCCCTCTATCCTACGAGCAGTACGTC.

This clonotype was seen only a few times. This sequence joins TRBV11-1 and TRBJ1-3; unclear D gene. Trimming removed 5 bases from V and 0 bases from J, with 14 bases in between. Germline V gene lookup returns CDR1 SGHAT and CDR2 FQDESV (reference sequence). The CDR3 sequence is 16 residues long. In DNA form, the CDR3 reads TGTGCCAGCAGCAGCCCATGGGAGAGCTCTGGAAACACCATATATTTT. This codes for CASSSPWESSGNTIYF.

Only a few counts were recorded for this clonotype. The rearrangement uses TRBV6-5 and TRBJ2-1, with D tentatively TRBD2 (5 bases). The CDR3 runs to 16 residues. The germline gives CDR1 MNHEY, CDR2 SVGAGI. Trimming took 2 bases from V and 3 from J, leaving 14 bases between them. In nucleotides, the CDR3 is TGTGCCAGCAGTTACGCGGAGGCTAGCTTCTACAATGAGCAGTTCTTC. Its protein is CASSYAEASFYNEQFF.

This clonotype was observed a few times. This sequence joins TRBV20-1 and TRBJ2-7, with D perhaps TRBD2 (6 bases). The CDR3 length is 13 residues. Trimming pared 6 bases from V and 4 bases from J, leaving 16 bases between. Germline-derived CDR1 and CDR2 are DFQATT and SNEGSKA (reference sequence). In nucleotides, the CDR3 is TGCAGTGCCAGAAGACTAGAGCGGTACGAGCAGTACTTC. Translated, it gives CSARRLERYEQYF.

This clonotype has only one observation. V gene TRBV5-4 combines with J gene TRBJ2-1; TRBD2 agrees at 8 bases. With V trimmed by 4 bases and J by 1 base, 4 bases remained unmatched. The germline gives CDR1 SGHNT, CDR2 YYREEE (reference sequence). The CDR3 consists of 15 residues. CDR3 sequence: CASSTQRGSYNEQFF. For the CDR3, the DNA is TGTGCCAGCAGCACCCAGCGGGGGTCCTACAATGAGCAGTTCTTC.

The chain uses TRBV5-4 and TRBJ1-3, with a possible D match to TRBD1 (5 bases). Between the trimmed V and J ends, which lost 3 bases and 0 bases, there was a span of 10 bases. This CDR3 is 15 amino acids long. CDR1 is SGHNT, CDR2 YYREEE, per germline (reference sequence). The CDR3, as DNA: TGTGCCAGCAGCTCGGGACCGGACTCTGGAAACACCATATATTTT. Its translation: CASSSGPDSGNTIYF.

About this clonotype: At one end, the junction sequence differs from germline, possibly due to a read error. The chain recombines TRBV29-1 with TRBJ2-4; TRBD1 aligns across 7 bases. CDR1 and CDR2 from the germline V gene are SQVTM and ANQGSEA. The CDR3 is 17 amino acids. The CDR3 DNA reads TGCAGCATTGAAGATTTGACAGGGAAGGTTTATGAAAACATTCAGTACTTC. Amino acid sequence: CSIEDLTGKVYENIQYF.

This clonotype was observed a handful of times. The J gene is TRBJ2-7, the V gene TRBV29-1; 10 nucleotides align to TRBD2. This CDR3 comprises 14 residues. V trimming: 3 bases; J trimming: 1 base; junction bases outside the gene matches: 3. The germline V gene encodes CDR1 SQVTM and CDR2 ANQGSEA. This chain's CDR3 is CSVEDSGRSYEQYV. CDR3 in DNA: TGCAGCGTTGAGGATAGCGGGAGGTCCTACGAGCAGTACGTC.

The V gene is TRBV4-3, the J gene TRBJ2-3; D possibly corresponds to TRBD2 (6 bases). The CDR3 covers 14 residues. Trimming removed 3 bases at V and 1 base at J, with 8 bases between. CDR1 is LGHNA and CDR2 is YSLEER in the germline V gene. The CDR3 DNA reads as TGCGCCAGCAGCCAGGCTAGCGGCACAGATACGCAGTATTTT. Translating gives CASSQASGTDTQYF.

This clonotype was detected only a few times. In DNA form, the CDR3 reads TGTGCCAGCAGTTTAATCGGGACGGAGACCCAGTACTTC. Translated: CASSLIGTETQYF. The gene calls are TRBV12-3 or TRBV12-4 and TRBJ2-5, with D possibly being TRBD1 or TRBD2 (5 bases each). Trimming removed 2 bases from V and 5 bases from J, with 9 bases in between. The CDR3 extends over 13 amino acids.